This T cell receptor (beta chain) derives from a study of OX40 agonist ivuxolimab in advanced cancers. Across the whole study: A history of anti-PD-1, anti-PD-L1 or anti-CTLA-4 therapy was acceptable, and 40% had some. Whole-study results and caveats: In the expanded peripheral T cells, antigen specificity was never determined. In general, CD8+ T cells held more expanded clones than CD4+ did, on average. Patients with a partial response at 0.1-3.0 mg/kg had among the lowest clonal expansion.

Turning to this clone: What it recognizes is unknown.

The data were produced by immunoSEQ multiplex PCR, yet TCRdb's version contains in-frame clones alone and is incomplete. The table includes about 83,000 clones, about 88% detected once. The sequence came from an adult with an advanced solid tumor such as melanoma, head and neck, liver or kidney cancer. The input for sequencing was CD4+ or CD8+ T cells sorted from blood, taken in a trial of the OX40 agonist ivuxolimab.

The CDR3 region is CAWSNLAGRTDTQYF. CDR3 nucleotides: TGTGCCTGGAGTAACCTAGCGGGACGCACAGATACGCAGTATTTT. The gene calls are TRBV30 and TRBJ2-3, with 9 positions matching TRBD2. V shed 2 bases and J 1 base; nucleotides not matched to a gene: 4. Per germline, CDR1 GTSNPN and CDR2 SVGIG (reference sequence). The CDR3 is 15 residues long.